Listed below are T cell receptor beta chains from one sample, sequenced in a study of blood T cell repertoires in COVID-19. TCRdb's table, derived via immunoSEQ multiplex PCR, lists solely in-frame clones and lacks some. This table has approximately 330,000 clones, around 90% appearing once. Material for sequencing was peripheral blood. These TCRs come from a woman in her forties with COVID-19, enrolled during active disease. The conserved cysteine and the conserved F or W are not part of the CDR3 here. A D gene is named only where the DNA matches it firmly.

TRBV5-1	NA	TRBJ2-7	12	ASQAPGVSYEQY
TRBV29-1	TRBD2	TRBJ2-1	13	SVARAGVQYNEQF
TRBV18	NA	TRBJ1-3	14	ASSPSTGGSGNTIY
TRBV6-6	TRBD1	TRBJ1-1	16	ASSLFSGTGVLNTEAF
TRBV27	TRBD1	TRBJ2-1	15	ASITNGGQGRRNEQF
TRBV27	TRBD2	TRBJ2-5	12	ASSLLADQETQY
TRBV7-3	TRBD2	TRBJ2-7	11	ASSLAGEDEQY
TRBV7-8	TRBD2	TRBJ2-7	13	ASSPGTSGSGEQY
TRBV5-8	NA	TRBJ2-5	12	ASSLVWGAETQY
TRBV14	NA	TRBJ2-5	12	ASSPQNQGETQY
TRBV7-9	NA	TRBJ2-3	12	ASSLVGGTDTQY
TRBV29-1	NA	TRBJ2-3	14	SVEDRRDWLMDTQY
TRBV30	TRBD2	TRBJ2-4	14	AWSVTGGLAKNIQY